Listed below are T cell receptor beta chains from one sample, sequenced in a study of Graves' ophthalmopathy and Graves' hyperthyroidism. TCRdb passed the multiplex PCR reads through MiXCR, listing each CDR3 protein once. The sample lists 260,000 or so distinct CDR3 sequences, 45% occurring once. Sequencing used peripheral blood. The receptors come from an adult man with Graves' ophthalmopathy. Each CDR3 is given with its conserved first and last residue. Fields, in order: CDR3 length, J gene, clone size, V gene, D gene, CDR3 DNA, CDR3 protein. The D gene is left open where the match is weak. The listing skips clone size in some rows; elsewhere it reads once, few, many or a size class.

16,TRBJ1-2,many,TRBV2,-,TGTGCCACTTCCCCGGGGACACCCGGGATTTTTGGAGGCTACACCTTC,CATSPGTPGIFGGYTF
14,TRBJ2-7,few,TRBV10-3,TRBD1,TGTGCCATCAAAGGGACAGGGGACACCTACGAGCAGTACTTC,CAIKGTGDTYEQYF
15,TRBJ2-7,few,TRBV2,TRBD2,TGTGCCAGCATGCTCCTAGCGGGGGGGCTCTACGAGCAGTACTTC,CASMLLAGGLYEQYF
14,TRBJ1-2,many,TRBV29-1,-,TGCAGCGTTGAAGATCAGAGGGTCGGCTATGGCTACACCTTC,CSVEDQRVGYGYTF
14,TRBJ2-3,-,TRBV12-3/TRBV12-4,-,TGTGCTAGTGGTCAATCTGGTCACACAGATACGCAGTATTTT,CASGQSGHTDTQYF
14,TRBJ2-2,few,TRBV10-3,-,TGTGCCATCAGGTCGGGAGGGGGCGAAGGGGAGCTGTTTTTT,CAIRSGGGEGELFF
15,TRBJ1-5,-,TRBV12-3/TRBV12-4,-,TGTGCCAGCAGCCCGCAGGGAGGGCACAATCAGCCCCAGCATTTT,CASSPQGGHNQPQHF
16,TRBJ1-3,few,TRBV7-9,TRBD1,TGTGCCAGCAGCTCCCCACAGGGGATGGGAGGAAACACCATATATTTT,CASSSPQGMGGNTIYF
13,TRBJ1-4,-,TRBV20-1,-,TGCAGTGCGCTTTACAGGTTGCAGGAAAAACTGTTTTTT,CSALYRLQEKLFF
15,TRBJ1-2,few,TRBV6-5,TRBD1,TGTGCCAGCAGTCCGACAGGGGGCGTGGACTATGGCTACACCTTC,CASSPTGGVDYGYTF
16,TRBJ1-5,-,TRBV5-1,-,TGCGCCAGCAGCCCCGGACATAATCTCAACAATCAGCCCCAGCATTTT,CASSPGHNLNNQPQHF
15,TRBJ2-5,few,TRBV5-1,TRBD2,TGCGCCAGCAGCTTGGGGGCTAGCGGGCTGGAGACCCAGTACTTC,CASSLGASGLETQYF
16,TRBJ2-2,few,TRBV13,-,TGTGCCAGCAGCTTAGCCGGGACATCGAACACCGGGGAGCTGTTTTTT,CASSLAGTSNTGELFF
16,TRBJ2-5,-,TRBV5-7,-,TGTGCCAGTAGCTTGGCCGGACGGACTCTGACCTACGGGCAGTACTTC,CASSLAGRTLTYGQYF
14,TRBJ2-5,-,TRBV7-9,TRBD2,TGTGCCAGCAGCTTTCCGGGACTAGGAGAGACCCAGTACTTC,CASSFPGLGETQYF
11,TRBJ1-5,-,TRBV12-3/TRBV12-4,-,TGTGCCAGCAAGCAGGGCCTTGACGAGCATTTT,CASKQGLDEHF
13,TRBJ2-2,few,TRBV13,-,TGTGCCAGCAGCTTGGTGCGGACCGGGGAGCTGTTTTTT,CASSLVRTGELFF
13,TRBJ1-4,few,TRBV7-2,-,TGTGCCAGCAGCACGGGACCTTTGGGAAAACTGTTTTTT,CASSTGPLGKLFF
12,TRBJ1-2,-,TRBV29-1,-,TGCAGCGCCCTTGGGAGGGACTATGGCTACACCTTC,CSALGRDYGYTF
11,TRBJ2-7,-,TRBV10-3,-,TGTGCCATCAGGGATTTTTACGAGCAGTACTTC,CAIRDFYEQYF
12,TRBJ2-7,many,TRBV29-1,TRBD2,TGCAGCGTGCGGGACGGGAGGTACGAGCAGTACTTC,CSVRDGRYEQYF
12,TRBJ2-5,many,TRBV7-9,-,TGTGCCTCAGCGTGGGGGCAAGAGACCCAGTACTTC,CASAWGQETQYF
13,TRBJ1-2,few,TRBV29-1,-,TGCAGCGTTGCGGAAGGTATTAACTATGGCTACACCTTC,CSVAEGINYGYTF
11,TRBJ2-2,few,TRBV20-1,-,TGCAGTGCCCGCGGGCACGGGGAGCTGTTTTTT,CSARGHGELFF